The 26 T cell receptor beta chains below all came from one sample that was sequenced in a study of OX40 agonist ivuxolimab in advanced cancers. Measured with immunoSEQ multiplex PCR; TCRdb has only the in-frame clones, and not every one. The repertoire includes more than 25,000 clones, about nine tenths of them detected once, and about 9.4% sits in the top ten. The starting material was CD4+ or CD8+ T cells sorted from blood, obtained in a trial of the OX40 agonist ivuxolimab. These receptors all stem from an adult with an advanced solid tumor such as melanoma, head and neck, liver or kidney cancer.

This clone is labeled large (0.1 to 1%). J is TRBJ2-7 and V is TRBV15, with D unresolved. The CDR3 consists of 14 residues. The germline V gene encodes CDR1 LNHNV and CDR2 YYDKDF (reference sequence). Trimming took off 1 base at V and 4 bases at J, with 11 bases between the two ends. CDR3 sequence: CATSRAVADYEQYF. CDR3 DNA sequence: TGTGCCACCAGCAGAGCTGTAGCTGATTACGAGCAGTACTTC.

V is TRBV6-1 and J is TRBJ1-5; the match to TRBD1 covers 8 bases. The germline V gene encodes CDR1 MNHNS and CDR2 SASEGT. CDR3 length equals 15 residues. After removal of 5 bases from V and 1 base from J, the junction contained 4 bases not matched to a gene. The CDR3: CASSRQGASNQPQHF. CDR3 DNA sequence: TGTGCCAGCAGTCGGCAGGGGGCAAGCAATCAGCCCCAGCATTTT.

The rearrangement links TRBV5-1 to TRBJ1-2; a weak D match, TRBD1 (6 bases). Germline V lookup: CDR1 SGHRS, CDR2 YFSETQ. The V end lost 0 bases, the J end lost 8 bases, and 14 bases lay between the germline ends. This CDR3 region has 14 residues. CDR3: CASSLVRGGEGYTF. The CDR3 nucleotides read TGCGCCAGCAGCTTGGTCAGGGGTGGTGAGGGCTACACCTTC.

The chain is built from TRBV6-5 and TRBJ1-2, with D maybe TRBD1 (5 bases). Trimming shortened V by 8 bases and J by 1 base, and 17 bases separated the two germline ends. The CDR3 consists of 15 residues. CDR1 is MNHEY, CDR2 SVGAGI, per germline. The CDR3: CASRATLDSNYGYTF. The CDR3 DNA follows: TGTGCCAGCCGGGCAACCCTCGACAGTAACTATGGCTACACCTTC.

The count of this clone is one. This rearrangement joins TRBV19 to TRBJ1-3; D gene ambiguous. This CDR3 region has 17 residues. V was shortened by 3 bases and J by 0 bases, with 15 bases between the two germline ends. Per the germline V gene, CDR1 is LNHDA and CDR2 is SQIVND (reference sequence). For the CDR3, the DNA is TGTGCCAGTAGTATTCGGGGAGAAGACATCTCTGGAAACACCATATATTTT. Translating gives CASSIRGEDISGNTIYF.

CDR3 nucleotides: TGTGCCAGCAGTGAATCCTCTTACCGAGACAGGGGGATGAACACTGAAGCTTTCTTT. This codes for CASSESSYRDRGMNTEAFF. The chain is built from TRBV6-1 and TRBJ1-1, with TRBD1 matching 9 bases. This CDR3 has 19 residues. V was pared by 2 bases and J by 0 bases, with 13 bases of the junction left unmatched. Germline assignment: CDR1 MNHNS and CDR2 SASEGT.

The gene calls are TRBV4-1 and TRBJ2-5; D remains ambiguous. CDR1 and CDR2 (germline): MGHRA, YSYEKL. The CDR3 runs 14 residues. Trimming cost V 1 base and J 5 bases, with 11 bases left between them. The CDR3 sequence: CASSQGNSWETQYF. The DNA for the CDR3 is TGCGCCAGCAGCCAAGGAAATAGCTGGGAGACCCAGTACTTC.

This chain joins TRBV7-6 and TRBJ2-7, with 7 bases identical to TRBD2. V dropped 1 base and J dropped 3; count of bases not matched to a gene: 9. The germline V gene has CDR1 SGHVS and CDR2 FNYEAQ. This CDR3 has 16 residues. The CDR3 protein is CASSLGGGVAVYEQYF. CDR3 DNA sequence: TGTGCCAGCAGCTTAGGCGGGGGAGTAGCGGTCTACGAGCAGTACTTC.

This clone was counted only a few times. The rearrangement uses TRBV21-1 and TRBJ1-1. TRBV21-1 is a documented pseudogene. The CDR3 has 13 amino acids. The DNA for the CDR3 is TGTGCTAAGCTCAAAAGCGAACGCACTGAAGCTTTCTTT. This gives the protein CAKLKSERTEAFF.

CDR3 in amino acids: CSVETGEREKLFF. The DNA for the CDR3 is TGCAGCGTTGAGACAGGGGAGCGAGAAAAACTGTTTTTT. The chain recombines TRBV29-1 with TRBJ1-4, with 8 bases that match TRBD1. CDR3 length equals 13 residues. Germline CDR1 is SQVTM and CDR2 is ANQGSEA. With V trimmed by 3 bases and J by 8 bases, 5 bases remained unmatched.

This clone was seen just once. The rearrangement joins TRBV7-9 to TRBJ2-3, with 13 positions matching TRBD2. The trim removed 10 bases at V and 2 bases at J, leaving 9 bases unmatched. There are 16 residues in the CDR3. Germline V gives CDR1 SEHNR, CDR2 FQNEAQ (reference sequence). In nucleotides, the CDR3 is TGTGCCACCCTGGGACTAGCGGGGCCCGCCACAGATACGCAGTATTTT. It translates to CATLGLAGPATDTQYF.

The rearrangement links TRBV9 to TRBJ2-3, with D possibly matching TRBD1 (5 bases). CDR1 and CDR2 from the germline V gene are SGDLS and YYNGEE. The V end lost 3 bases, the J end lost 6 bases, and 14 bases lay between the germline ends. The length of the CDR3 is 14 residues. The CDR3 sequence: CASSEGIQGDTQYF. The CDR3 DNA is TGTGCCAGCAGCGAGGGGATTCAAGGGGATACGCAGTATTTT.

The chain uses TRBV23-1 and TRBJ2-7, with unresolved D. TRBV23-1 is an ORF; its function is uncertain. Trimming shortened V by 0 bases and J by 3 bases, and 21 bases separated the two germline ends. The CDR3 loop spans 18 amino acids. CDR3 DNA sequence: TGCGCCAGCAGTCAATCTCCCTCGCGTAGCCAAATGATCTACGAGCAGTACTTC. Translating gives CASSQSPSRSQMIYEQYF.

The rearrangement uses TRBV6-5 and TRBJ2-5; D is uncertain. Germline CDR1 and CDR2: MNHEY and SVGAGI. The V end lost 0 bases, the J end lost 2 bases, and 10 bases lay between the germline ends. The CDR3 has 15 residues. This CDR3 reads CASSYSWSAQETQYF. The CDR3 bases are TGTGCCAGCAGTTACTCGTGGTCGGCACAAGAGACCCAGTACTTC.

The J gene is TRBJ2-3, the V gene TRBV19, with D possibly being TRBD2 (6 bases). The germline V and J ends were trimmed by 1 base and 5 bases, with 13 bases remaining between them. CDR3 size: 15 residues. Germline CDR1 and CDR2: LNHDA and SQIVND (reference sequence). In DNA form, the CDR3 reads TGTGCCAGTAGTATAGCTGGGCGGGACGGAGATACGCAGTATTTT. The encoded protein is CASSIAGRDGDTQYF. Together with reference TRBV19 and TRBJ2-3, the CDR3 gives the full variable domain: DGGITQSPKYLFRKEGQNVTLSCEQNLNHDAMYWYRQDPGQGLRLIYYSQIVNDFQKGDIAEGYSVSREKKESFPLTVTSAQKNPTAFYLCASSIAGRDGDTQYFGPGTRLTVL.

The V call is TRBV4-1, the J call TRBJ1-1; D may be TRBD1 (6 bases). Germline CDR1 MGHRA, CDR2 YSYEKL. The CDR3 has 14 amino acids. V dropped 4 bases and J dropped 1 base, with 10 bases sitting between them. The CDR3 loop reads CASSRETGNTEAFF. The CDR3 nucleotides are TGCGCCAGCAGCCGGGAGACAGGGAACACTGAAGCTTTCTTT.

This rearrangement joins TRBV29-1 to TRBJ2-3, with TRBD2 matching 10 bases. This CDR3 region has 14 residues. The junction had 8 bases not matched to a gene; V was cut back by 8 bases and J by 3 bases. Germline CDR1 and CDR2: SQVTM and ANQGSEA. In nucleotides, the CDR3 is TGCAGCATCAGCGGGGGGGCGGAGACAGATACGCAGTATTTT. It codes for CSISGGAETDTQYF.

The chain uses TRBV6-1 and TRBJ2-1; D is undetermined. V gave up 4 bases and J gave up 2 bases, with 12 bases separating them. Germline V gives CDR1 MNHNS, CDR2 SASEGT. CDR3 size: 15 residues. CDR3: CASSVDPSAYNEQFF. The CDR3 DNA reads TGTGCCAGCAGTGTTGACCCCTCGGCCTACAATGAGCAGTTCTTC.

The V gene is TRBV6-1, the J gene TRBJ2-7, with a possible D match to TRBD1 (6 bases). This CDR3 is built from 15 residues. Germline V gives CDR1 MNHNS, CDR2 SASEGT. V was shortened by 8 bases and J by 4 bases, with 21 bases between the two germline ends. Here the CDR3 reads CASGLRDTFWYEQYF. CDR3 bases: TGTGCCAGCGGCCTCCGGGACACCTTCTGGTACGAGCAGTACTTC.

In DNA form, the CDR3 reads TGTGCCAGCAGTTTACCGGGACAGAAAGAGACCCAGTACTTC. Translated: CASSLPGQKETQYF. The gene calls are TRBV6-5 and TRBJ2-5; 7 nucleotides agree with TRBD1. The CDR3 length is 14 residues. The germline gives CDR1 MNHEY, CDR2 SVGAGI. Germline trimming cut 4 bases from V and 3 bases from J; bases unmatched to any gene: 5.

The chain recombines TRBV9 with TRBJ2-6; possible D gene TRBD1, 5 bases. V was cut by 0 bases and J by 2 bases, with 6 bases left in between. The CDR3 spans 15 residues. Germline CDR1 is SGDLS and CDR2 is YYNGEE. The CDR3 DNA reads as TGTGCCAGCAGCGTAGCCAGGGCTGGGGCCAACGTCCTGACTTTC. Protein: CASSVARAGANVLTF. The variable domain in full, completed from reference TRBV9 and TRBJ2-6, reads DSGVTQTPKHLITATGQRVTLRCSPRSGDLSVYWYQQSLDQGLQFLIQYYNGEERAKGNILERFSAQQFPDLHSELNLSSLELGDSALYFCASSVARAGANVLTFGAGSRLTVL.

This chain connects TRBV5-1 to TRBJ1-2, with TRBD1 matching 8 bases. Germline V gene data show CDR1 as SGHRS and CDR2 as YFSETQ. There are 15 residues in the CDR3. Trimming at V came to 2 bases and at J to 6 bases, leaving 9 bases not matched to a gene. Here the CDR3 reads CASSLLQGGEDGYTF. The CDR3 bases are TGCGCCAGCAGCTTATTACAGGGGGGAGAGGATGGCTACACCTTC. Full variable domain (remainder filled in from reference TRBV5-1 and TRBJ1-2): KAGVTQTPRYLIKTRGQQVTLSCSPISGHRSVSWYQQTPGQGLQFLFEYFSETQRNKGNFPGRFSGRQFSNSRSEMNVSTLELGDSALYLCASSLLQGGEDGYTFGSGTRLTVV.

The chain joins TRBV4-1 to TRBJ2-7; D tentatively reads TRBD1 or TRBD2 (6 bases each). This CDR3 contains 15 residues. The V end was cut by 2 bases, the J end by 4 bases, with 15 bases between. The V gene's germline CDR1 is MGHRA and CDR2 YSYEKL. As DNA, the CDR3 is TGCGCCAGCAGCCAATACGGAGGGGGAATATACGAGCAGTACTTC. Translating gives CASSQYGGGIYEQYF.

DNA for the CDR3: TGTGCCAGTAGCTCTAGCGGGGCCTCTTACTACGAGCAGTACTTC. This sequence encodes CASSSSGASYYEQYF. The rearrangement uses TRBV19 and TRBJ2-7, with 9 nucleotides matching TRBD2. Per the germline V gene, CDR1 is LNHDA and CDR2 is SQIVND (reference sequence). CDR3 length: 15 residues. The V and J ends lost 6 bases and 3 bases, in that order; junction bases with no gene match: 9. The whole variable domain, remainder taken from reference TRBV19 and TRBJ2-7, is DGGITQSPKYLFRKEGQNVTLSCEQNLNHDAMYWYRQDPGQGLRLIYYSQIVNDFQKGDIAEGYSVSREKKESFPLTVTSAQKNPTAFYLCASSSSGASYYEQYFGPGTRLTVT.

V gene TRBV27 combines with J gene TRBJ2-1; D is uncertain. Between the trimmed V and J ends, which lost 5 bases and 6 bases, there was a span of 8 bases. This CDR3 spans 12 amino acids. CDR1 and CDR2 from the germline V gene are MNHEY and SMNVEV (reference sequence). The CDR3 sequence: CASSLRGNEQFF. The CDR3, as DNA: TGTGCCAGCAGTCTCCGCGGCAATGAGCAGTTCTTC.

The rearrangement joins TRBV4-3 to TRBJ1-4, with a weak D call TRBD1 (6 bases). CDR3 length: 17 amino acids. Germline CDR1 and CDR2: LGHNA and YSLEER. V was shortened by 0 bases and J by 3 bases, with 14 bases between the two germline ends. The CDR3 DNA sequence: TGCGCCAGCAGCCAAGATAGTATGGGGGCGGCTAATGAAAAACTGTTTTTT. As protein: CASSQDSMGAANEKLFF.